The source of this T cell receptor (beta chain) is a study of blood T cell repertoires in COVID-19. This CDR3 spans 14 amino acids. Germline V gene data show CDR1 as SGDLS and CDR2 as YYNGEE. V shed 3 bases and J shed 3 bases, with 12 bases lying between them. In the study's own analysis: The assay estimated nucleated cells by amplifying reference gene primers. This table comes from immunoSEQ multiplex PCR, and its TCRdb copy is limited to in-frame clones, with some not included. V, J and clone size are taken as reported in that table, and D and trimming were inferred from the DNA itself. The table shows hundreds of thousands of clones, with 75% to 95% occurring only once.

The sample taken for sequencing was PBMCs or T cells enriched from blood (not recorded which). This chain uses TRBV9 with TRBJ1-1, with D maybe TRBD1 (6 bases). The source of this sequence is a woman aged 18 to 35 who had recovered from COVID-19. The CDR3 loop is CASSAREGDTEAFF. The CDR3 bases are TGTGCCAGCAGCGCCCGGGAGGGGGACACTGAAGCTTTCTTT.